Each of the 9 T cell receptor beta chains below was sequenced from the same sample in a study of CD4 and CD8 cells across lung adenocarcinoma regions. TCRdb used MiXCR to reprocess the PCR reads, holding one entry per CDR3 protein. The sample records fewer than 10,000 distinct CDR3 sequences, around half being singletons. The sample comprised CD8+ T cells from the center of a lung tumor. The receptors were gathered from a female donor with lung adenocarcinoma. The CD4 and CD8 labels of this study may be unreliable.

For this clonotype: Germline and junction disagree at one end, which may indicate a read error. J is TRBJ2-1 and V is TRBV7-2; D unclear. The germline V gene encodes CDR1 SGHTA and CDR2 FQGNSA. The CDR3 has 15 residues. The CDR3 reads CASSLAFGKTNELFF. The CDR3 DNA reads TGTGCCAGCAGCTTAGCGTTTGGAAAGACCAATGAGCTGTTTTTC. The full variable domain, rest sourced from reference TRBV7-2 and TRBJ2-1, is GAGVSQSPSNKVTEKGKDVELRCDPISGHTALYWYRQSLGQGLEFLIYFQGNSAPDKSGLPSDRFSAERTGGSVSTLTIQRTQQEDSAVYLCASSLAFGKTNELFFGPGTRLTVL.

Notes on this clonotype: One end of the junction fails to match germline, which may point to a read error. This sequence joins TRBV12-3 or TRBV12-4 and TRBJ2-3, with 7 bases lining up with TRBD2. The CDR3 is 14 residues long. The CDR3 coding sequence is TGTGCCAGCAGTTGGGGGGGTGCGGAAGATACGCAGTACTTT. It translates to CASSWGGAEDTQYF.

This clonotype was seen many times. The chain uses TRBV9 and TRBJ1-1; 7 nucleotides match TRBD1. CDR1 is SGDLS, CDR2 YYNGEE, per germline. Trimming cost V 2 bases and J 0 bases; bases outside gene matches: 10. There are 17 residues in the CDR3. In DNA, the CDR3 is TGTGCCAGCAGCGTGGACAGGCAGCTCGCAATGAACACTGAAGCTTTCTTT. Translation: CASSVDRQLAMNTEAFF. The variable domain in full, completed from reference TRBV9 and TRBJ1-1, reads DSGVTQTPKHLITATGQRVTLRCSPRSGDLSVYWYQQSLDQGLQFLIQYYNGEERAKGNILERFSAQQFPDLHSELNLSSLELGDSALYFCASSVDRQLAMNTEAFFGQGTRLTVV.

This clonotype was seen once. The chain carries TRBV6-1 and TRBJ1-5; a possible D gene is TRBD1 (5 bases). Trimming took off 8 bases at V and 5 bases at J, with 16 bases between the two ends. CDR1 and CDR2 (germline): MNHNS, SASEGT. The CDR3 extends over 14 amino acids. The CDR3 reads CASRRGRNDQPQHF. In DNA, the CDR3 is TGTGCCAGCCGGAGGGGTAGAAACGATCAGCCCCAGCATTTT.

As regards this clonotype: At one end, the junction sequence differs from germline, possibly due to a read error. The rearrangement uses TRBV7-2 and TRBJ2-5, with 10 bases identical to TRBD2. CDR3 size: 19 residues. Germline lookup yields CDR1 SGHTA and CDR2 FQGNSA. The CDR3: CASSSRAGGGGRGTETQYF. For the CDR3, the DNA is TGTGCCAGCAGTTCCCGAGCGGGGGGGGGGGGCCGTGGCACAGAGACCCAGTATTTC. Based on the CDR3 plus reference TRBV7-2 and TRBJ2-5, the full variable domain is GAGVSQSPSNKVTEKGKDVELRCDPISGHTALYWYRQSLGQGLEFLIYFQGNSAPDKSGLPSDRFSAERTGGSVSTLTIQRTQQEDSAVYLCASSSRAGGGGRGTETQYFGPGTRLLVL.

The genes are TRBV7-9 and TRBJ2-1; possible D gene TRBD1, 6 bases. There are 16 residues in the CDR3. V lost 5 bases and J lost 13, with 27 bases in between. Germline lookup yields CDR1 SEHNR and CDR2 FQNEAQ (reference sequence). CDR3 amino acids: CASSIHSGVGQETQFF. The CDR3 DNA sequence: TGTGCCAGCAGCATCCATTCAGGGGTGGGTCAAGAGACCCAGTTCTTC.

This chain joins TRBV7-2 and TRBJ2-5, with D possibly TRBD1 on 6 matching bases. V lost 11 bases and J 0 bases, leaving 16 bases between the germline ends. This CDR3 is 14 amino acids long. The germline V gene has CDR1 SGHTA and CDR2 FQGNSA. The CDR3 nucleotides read TGTGCCGCGGCTGGGGGCCGCGACCAAGAGACCCAGTACTTC. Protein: CAAAGGRDQETQYF.

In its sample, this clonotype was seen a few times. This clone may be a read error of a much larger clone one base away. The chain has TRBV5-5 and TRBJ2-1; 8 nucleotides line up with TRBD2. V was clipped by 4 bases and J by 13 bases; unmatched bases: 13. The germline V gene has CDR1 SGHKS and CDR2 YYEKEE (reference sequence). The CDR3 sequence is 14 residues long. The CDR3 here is CASSVSGGLETQFF. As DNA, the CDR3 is TGTGCCAGCAGCGTGAGCGGGGGCCTAGAGACCCAGTTCTTC.

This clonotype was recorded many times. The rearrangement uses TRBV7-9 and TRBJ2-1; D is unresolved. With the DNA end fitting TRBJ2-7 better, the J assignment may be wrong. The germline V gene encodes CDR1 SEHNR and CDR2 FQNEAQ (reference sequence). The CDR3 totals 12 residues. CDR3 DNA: TGTGCCAGCAGCTTAGTCGGCTACGAGCAGTACTTC. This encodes CASSLVGYEQYF.